The 23 T cell receptor beta chains listed next were all sequenced from one sample in a study of blood T cell repertoires in COVID-19. Sequenced by immunoSEQ multiplex PCR; TCRdb stores in-frame clones only, minus some. The sample consists of hundreds of thousands of clones, more than 85% of them appearing once. Sequencing input: peripheral blood. The source is a man aged 40-55 years with acute or convalescent COVID-19.

The rearrangement uses TRBV27 and TRBJ1-2; TRBD1 might be the D (5 bases). Trimming shortened V by 4 bases and J by 8 bases, and 14 bases separated the two germline ends. Germline V gene sequence: CDR1 MNHEY, CDR2 SMNVEV (reference sequence). This CDR3 is 13 amino acids long. As DNA, the CDR3 is TGTGCCAGCAGTTGGGGCCCTCTGAGAGGCTACACCTTC. Protein product: CASSWGPLRGYTF.

V is TRBV6-5 and J is TRBJ2-7; maybe TRBD1 (5 bases). V shed 7 bases and J shed 3 bases, with 7 bases lying between them. Germline V gene data show CDR1 as MNHEY and CDR2 as SVGAGI. The CDR3 loop spans 11 amino acids. CDR3 residues: CASTQGYEQYF. CDR3 nucleotide sequence: TGTGCCAGCACTCAGGGCTACGAGCAGTACTTC.

V and J are TRBV6-1 and TRBJ2-1; perhaps TRBD2 as D (7 bases). V was trimmed by 1 base and J by 3 bases, leaving 16 bases between them. The CDR3 covers 17 residues. Germline CDR1 and CDR2: MNHNS and SASEGT. CDR3 loop: CASSEEGGGEGYNEQFF. As DNA, the CDR3 is TGTGCCAGCAGTGAAGAAGGGGGAGGGGAAGGCTACAATGAGCAGTTCTTC.

The gene calls are TRBV6-5 and TRBJ1-1, with no clear D. CDR1 and CDR2 (germline): MNHEY, SVGAGI. The length of the CDR3 is 14 residues. Trimming cost V 7 bases and J 1 base, with 13 bases left between them. The CDR3 nucleotides read TGTGCCAGCATATCACCCTTCGGGAACACTGAAGCTTTCTTT. Its protein product is CASISPFGNTEAFF.

The V and J genes are TRBV7-9 and TRBJ2-7, with a possible D match to TRBD1 (6 bases). V was pared by 0 bases and J by 5 bases, with 8 bases between. This CDR3 is 13 amino acids long. Germline V gene sequence: CDR1 SEHNR, CDR2 FQNEAQ (reference sequence). CDR3 loop: CASSLANRDEQYF. For the CDR3, the DNA is TGTGCCAGCAGCTTAGCGAACAGGGACGAGCAGTACTTC.

The CDR3 coding sequence is TGTGCCAGCAGCGCGGGACAGGGGTACAATGAGCAGTTCTTC. As protein: CASSAGQGYNEQFF. The chain has TRBV13 and TRBJ2-1; 10 nucleotides agree with TRBD1. J gave up 4 bases and V 5 bases, and 2 bases lay outside the gene matches. Per the germline V gene, CDR1 is PRHDT and CDR2 is FYEKMQ (reference sequence). The CDR3 totals 14 residues.

The rearrangement uses TRBV5-1 and TRBJ2-3; a weak D match, TRBD1 (6 bases). From germline, CDR1 is SGHRS and CDR2 YFSETQ. Trimming shortened V by 0 bases and J by 11 bases, and 10 bases separated the two germline ends. The CDR3 length is 12 residues. CDR3 sequence reads: CASSLEGDVQYF. DNA of the CDR3: TGCGCCAGCAGCTTGGAGGGGGATGTGCAGTATTTT.

There are a few counts of this clone. V is TRBV5-6 and J is TRBJ2-3, with TRBD2 matching over 7 bases. The CDR3 runs to 14 residues. The V gene end was trimmed by 4 bases and the J gene end by 6 bases; junction bases not matched to a gene: 8. The V gene's germline CDR1 is SGHDT and CDR2 YYEEEE. CDR3 region: CASSRPNGGDTQYF. The CDR3 DNA reads as TGTGCCAGCAGCCGCCCCAACGGGGGGGATACGCAGTATTTT. The entire variable domain, with the rest obtained from reference TRBV5-6 and TRBJ2-3, is as follows: DAGVTQSPTHLIKTRGQQVTLRCSPKSGHDTVSWYQQALGQGPQFIFQYYEEEERQRGNFPDRFSGHQFPNYSSELNVNALLLGDSALYLCASSRPNGGDTQYFGPGTRLTVL.

This chain uses TRBV6-5 with TRBJ2-1; 7 bases are a match to TRBD1. Germline V CDR1 and CDR2: MNHEY, SVGAGI. After removal of 10 bases from V and 2 bases from J, the junction contained 11 bases not matched to a gene. CDR3 length: 15 amino acids. DNA of the CDR3: TGTGCCACCCAGGGGGTTGAATCAACCTACAATGAGCAGTTCTTC. Translating it yields CATQGVESTYNEQFF.

This clone has only one observation. CDR3 DNA: TGTGCCAGCAGTCTTCGGACAGGCTATGGCTACACCTTC. It translates to CASSLRTGYGYTF. This rearrangement joins TRBV12-3 or TRBV12-4 to TRBJ1-2; 7 bases align to TRBD1. V gave up 5 bases and J gave up 4 bases; unmatched junction bases: 4. This CDR3 is 13 amino acids long.

This chain joins TRBV14 and TRBJ1-5, with 8 bases lining up with TRBD1. The germline V gene encodes CDR1 SGHDN and CDR2 FVKESK. Germline trimming cut 8 bases from V and 5 bases from J; bases unmatched to any gene: 8. The CDR3 runs to 14 residues. The CDR3 is CASQPRGLDQPQHF. In nucleotides, the CDR3 is TGTGCCAGCCAGCCCAGGGGGCTCGATCAGCCCCAGCATTTT. The entire variable domain, with the rest obtained from reference TRBV14 and TRBJ1-5, is as follows: EAGVTQFPSHSVIEKGQTVTLRCDPISGHDNLYWYRRVMGKEIKFLLHFVKESKQDESGMPNNRFLAERTGGTYSTLKVQPAELEDSGVYFCASQPRGLDQPQHFGDGTRLSIL.

The genes are TRBV5-1 and TRBJ1-3; D unclear. The V and J ends lost 6 bases and 6 bases respectively, with 19 bases between them. Germline CDR1 is SGHRS and CDR2 is YFSETQ. The CDR3 totals 15 residues. Written as DNA, the CDR3 is TGCGCCAGCACCCCTCTTCCGGGGATGGCAAACACCATATATTTT. Its translation is CASTPLPGMANTIYF.

The V gene is TRBV10-3, the J gene TRBJ1-1; 7 bases align to TRBD1. CDR1 is ENHRY and CDR2 is SYGVKD in the germline V gene. Unmatched junction bases numbered 7, after V lost 7 bases and J lost 5 bases. The CDR3 has 13 amino acids. The CDR3 DNA follows: TGTGCCATCATGGGGACAGCACGGACTGAAGCTTTCTTT. Protein product: CAIMGTARTEAFF.

CDR3 protein: CARTSTGIYTDTQYF. The CDR3 region has the DNA TGTGCCAGGACATCAACAGGGATTTACACAGATACGCAGTATTTT. The chain couples TRBV2 to TRBJ2-3, with D perhaps matching TRBD1 (6 bases). Germline CDR1 SNHLY, CDR2 FYNNEI. The CDR3 sequence is 15 residues long. V shed 9 bases and J shed 2 bases, with 18 bases lying between them.

The rearrangement links TRBV19 to TRBJ2-7; TRBD1 might be the D (6 bases). The germline V gene encodes CDR1 LNHDA and CDR2 SQIVND (reference sequence). CDR3 size: 15 residues. V was cut by 5 bases and J by 4 bases, with 18 bases left in between. The CDR3 DNA sequence: TGTGCCAGTAGTCCTCGGGACATGGCTGGGTACGAGCAGTACTTC. Residues: CASSPRDMAGYEQYF.

The chain couples TRBV10-3 to TRBJ1-2, with 8 bases matching TRBD1. The CDR3 contains 13 residues. Trimming removed 6 bases from V and 6 bases from J; junction bases left unmatched: 6. CDR1 is ENHRY and CDR2 is SYGVKD in the germline V gene. CDR3 protein: CAIRKDREDGYTF. In DNA form, the CDR3 reads TGTGCCATCAGGAAGGACAGGGAGGATGGCTACACCTTC.

The J gene is TRBJ2-7, the V gene TRBV2, with a tentative D call TRBD1 (6 bases). This CDR3 is 12 amino acids long. Germline CDR1 and CDR2: SNHLY and FYNNEI. V lost 3 bases and J lost 10, with 13 bases in between. CDR3 DNA sequence: TGTGCCAGCAGTGATCGACCTGGGGGCCAGTACTTC. It translates to CASSDRPGGQYF.

In this sample, this clone turned up a few times. The chain couples TRBV10-3 to TRBJ2-7; D is undetermined. The CDR3 contains 15 residues. Germline CDR1 reads ENHRY; CDR2 reads SYGVKD. Trimming took off 0 bases at V and 3 bases at J, with 12 bases between the two ends. CDR3 nucleotide sequence: TGTGCCATCAGTGAGTCGGCGGCAGAAGGCTACGAGCAGTACTTC. It is translated as CAISESAAEGYEQYF.

The chain couples TRBV24-1 to TRBJ1-2, with TRBD1 identical over 9 bases. This CDR3 comprises 15 residues. CDR1 KGHDR and CDR2 SFDVKD come from the germline V gene. After removal of 4 bases from V and 5 bases from J, the junction contained 7 bases not matched to a gene. CDR3 residues: CATSDPGTGSYGYTF. CDR3 DNA: TGTGCCACCAGTGACCCCGGGACAGGGAGTTATGGCTACACCTTC.

The J gene is TRBJ1-2, the V gene TRBV6-5, with D maybe TRBD1 (5 bases). The CDR3 is 13 amino acids. CDR1 is MNHEY, CDR2 SVGAGI, per germline. V dropped 6 bases and J dropped 5 bases, with 13 bases sitting between them. CDR3 DNA sequence: TGTGCCAGCAGATCGGACAAGACGTATGGCTACACCTTC. The encoded protein is CASRSDKTYGYTF.

The rearrangement uses TRBV19 and TRBJ2-3; 12 positions match TRBD2. The trim removed 6 bases at V and 3 bases at J, leaving 16 bases unmatched. The CDR3 spans 19 residues. Per germline, CDR1 LNHDA and CDR2 SQIVND (reference sequence). CDR3 protein: CASSLRASGGAFRTDTQYF. Written as DNA, the CDR3 is TGTGCCAGTAGCCTCAGGGCTAGCGGGGGGGCCTTTCGGACAGATACGCAGTATTTT.

This chain links TRBV13 with TRBJ1-2; 8 bases are a match to TRBD1. The CDR3 is made up of 15 amino acids. Germline V CDR1 and CDR2: PRHDT, FYEKMQ (reference sequence). Losses at the gene ends were 11 bases for V and 1 base for J; bases not matched to a gene: 12. CDR3: CAVRQGLEGNYGYTF. CDR3 bases: TGTGCCGTCCGACAGGGGTTGGAAGGTAACTATGGCTACACCTTC.

This chain joins TRBV2 and TRBJ2-2; the match to TRBD1 covers 7 bases. Germline CDR1 and CDR2: SNHLY and FYNNEI. The CDR3 is made up of 15 amino acids. V lost 6 bases to trimming and J lost 7 bases; unmatched junction nucleotides: 11. CDR3 loop: CASRIAQGRDGELFF. The CDR3 nucleotides read TGTGCCAGCAGAATAGCACAGGGGCGTGACGGGGAGCTGTTTTTT.